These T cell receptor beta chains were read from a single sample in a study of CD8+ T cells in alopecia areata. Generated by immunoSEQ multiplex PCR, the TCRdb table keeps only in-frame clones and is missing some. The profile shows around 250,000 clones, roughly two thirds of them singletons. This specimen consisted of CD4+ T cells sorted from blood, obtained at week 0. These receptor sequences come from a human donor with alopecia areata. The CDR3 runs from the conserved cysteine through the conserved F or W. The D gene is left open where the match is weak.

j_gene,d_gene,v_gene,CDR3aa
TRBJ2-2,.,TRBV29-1,CSVEGKRNTGELFF
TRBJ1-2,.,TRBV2,CASSVSGLGYGYTF
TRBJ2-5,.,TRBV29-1,CSVLGAGETQYF
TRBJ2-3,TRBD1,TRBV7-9,CASSLTGGAVDTQYF
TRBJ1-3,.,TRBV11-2,CASSSRSIGNTIYF
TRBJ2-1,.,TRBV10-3,CATRPDSSPHNEQFF
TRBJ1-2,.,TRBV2,CASSEARRDNYGYTF
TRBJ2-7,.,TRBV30,CAWSPGHYEQYF
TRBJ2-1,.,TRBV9,CASSVFGGLYNEQFF
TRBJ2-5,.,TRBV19,CASSILGNQETQYF
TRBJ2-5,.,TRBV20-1,CSASGGETQYF
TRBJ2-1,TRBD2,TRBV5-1,CASSLSGRYEQFF
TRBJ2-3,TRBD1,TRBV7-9,CASSPLWTGSTDTQYF
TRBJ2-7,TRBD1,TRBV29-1,CSVQTTGAASYEQYF
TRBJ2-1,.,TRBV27,CASSTQGNEQFF
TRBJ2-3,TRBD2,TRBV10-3,CAISVGGEPDTQYF
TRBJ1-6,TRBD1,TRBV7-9,CASSLGTAAPSPLHF
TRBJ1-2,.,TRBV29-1,CSVVWRVGRYTF
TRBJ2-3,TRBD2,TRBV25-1,CASSETSGGLTDTQYF
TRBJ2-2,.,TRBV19,CASNFRGTGELFF
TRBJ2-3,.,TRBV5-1,CASSLEGEDTQYF
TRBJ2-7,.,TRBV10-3,CAISGDNTYEQYF
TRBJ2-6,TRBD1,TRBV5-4,CASSLGQGFSGANVLTF
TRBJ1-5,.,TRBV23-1,CASSQPPGGYQPQHF
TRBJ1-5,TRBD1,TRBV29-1,CSVAFGTGNQPQHF
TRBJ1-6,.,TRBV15,CATSGDLNSPLHF
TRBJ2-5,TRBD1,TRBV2,CASTRRDRSETQYF
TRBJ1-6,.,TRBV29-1,CSARTDNSYNSPLHF
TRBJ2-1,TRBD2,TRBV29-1,CSSCSGGIYNEQFF
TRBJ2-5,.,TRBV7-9,CASSLDSTRGETQYF
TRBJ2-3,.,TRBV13,CASSLEGHHTQYF
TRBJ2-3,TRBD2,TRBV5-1,CASSLSSLAGDTDTQYF
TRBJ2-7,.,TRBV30,CAWWQDKSYEQYF
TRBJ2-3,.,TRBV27,CASRSNTDTQYF
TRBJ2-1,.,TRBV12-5,CASGLVRLQSSYNEQFF
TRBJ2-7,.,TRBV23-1,CASSQEPASSHEQYF
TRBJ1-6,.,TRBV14,CASSQTLGFYNSPLHF
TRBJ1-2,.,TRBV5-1,CASSPTASNYGYTF
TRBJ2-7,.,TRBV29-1,CSVGGAHLYEQYF
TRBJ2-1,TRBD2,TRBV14,CASSPGTTYNEQFF
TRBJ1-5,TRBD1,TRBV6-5,CASSLGQGTPQHF
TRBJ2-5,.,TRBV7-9,CASSLGGQNQETQYF
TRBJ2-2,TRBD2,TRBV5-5,CASGTSITGELFF
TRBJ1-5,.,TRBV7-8,CASSSTYTVSNQPQHF
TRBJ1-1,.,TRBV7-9,CASSLAEASTEAFF
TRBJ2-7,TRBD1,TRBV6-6,CASSSLRTGVYEQYF
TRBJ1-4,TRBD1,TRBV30,CAWSLGTGGREKLFF
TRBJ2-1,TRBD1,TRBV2,CASSGQGAFNEQFF
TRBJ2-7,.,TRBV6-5,CASTRTRDMFYEQYF
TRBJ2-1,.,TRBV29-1,CSVRLRYNEQFF
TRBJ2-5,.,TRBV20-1,CSAIPLETQYF
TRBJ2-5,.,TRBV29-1,CSVEGWDQETQYF
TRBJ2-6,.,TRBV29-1,CSVVGGANVLTF
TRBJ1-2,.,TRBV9,CASSGNTGNYGYTF